This T cell receptor beta chain was obtained from a study of blood T cell repertoires in COVID-19. The wider study: COVID-19 samples, acute and convalescent, were from the United States, Italy and Spain. The analysed material was cDNA or gDNA that came from T cells, B-cell-depleted T cells, or PBMCs.

Participant ages covered about 18 to 95 years across about 25 US areas. Under the authors' procedure: Estimated nucleated cell counts came from reference gene primer amplification. Assay: immunoSEQ multiplex PCR; the TCRdb copy retains only in-frame clones and omits some. D and trimming were read from the DNA, whereas the V and J calls and clone size are those reported in that table. The sample holds 200,000 to 250,000 clones, about 85% seen once. CDR3 length: 12 amino acids. CDR1 is MDHEN and CDR2 is SYDVKM in the germline V gene. V lost 2 bases to trimming and J lost 11 bases, with 9 bases between them.

The chain recombines TRBV28 with TRBJ1-4; perhaps TRBD1 as D (5 bases). This sequence was found in a woman aged 25-40 years with acute COVID-19. Sequencing was performed on PBMCs or T cells enriched from blood (not recorded which). The CDR3 nucleotides are TGTGCCAGCAGTTTAGGGGCGGATAAACTGTTTTTT. Its translation: CASSLGADKLFF.